Listed here are 22 T cell receptor beta chains from one sample, sequenced in a study of T cell repertoires in cytomegalovirus infection (dated by TCRdb to about 2019). The run used an Illumina HiSeq 1500. Through fastp at Q25 and MiXCR, TCRdb rebuilt clones from the public reads, retaining in-frame beta chains. CDR3 protein duplicates are merged, each entry listing the most common genes and DNA. The sample table holds more than 500,000 distinct CDR3 sequences, of which about 15% were seen once. Under 30% of the sample is taken by the ten largest. Sequencing used CD8+ T cells from PBMCs. The receptors come from a human donor in good health (CMV status not recorded). Some clones in this sample may be carry-over from other donors' samples.

The table lists this clonotype with many counts. V and J are TRBV27 and TRBJ2-2; D possibly corresponds to TRBD1 (8 bases). The V end lost 6 bases, the J end lost 3 bases, and 17 bases lay between the germline ends. CDR1 is MNHEY and CDR2 is SMNVEV in the germline V gene (reference sequence). The CDR3 spans 16 residues. In nucleotides, the CDR3 is TGTGCCAGCAGCCGGGGGGCAGGGGGCCACACCGGGGAGCTGTTTTTT. It specifies CASSRGAGGHTGELFF.

This clonotype was seen at least ten times. Sequence at one end of the junction differs from germline and may be a read error. The J gene is TRBJ2-7, the V gene TRBV7-8; maybe TRBD1 (6 bases). Per the germline V gene, CDR1 is SGHVS and CDR2 is FQNEAQ. There are 14 residues in the CDR3. CDR3 nucleotides: TGTGCCAGCAGCTGGGACACCCATGGAGACGAGAAGTACTTC. Amino acids: CASSWDTHGDEKYF.

This clonotype was recorded at least ten times. This chain joins TRBV6-6 and TRBJ2-3, with D possibly being TRBD1 (5 bases). The CDR3 consists of 13 residues. Germline values: CDR1 MNHNY, CDR2 SVGAGI (reference sequence). Between the trimmed V and J ends, which lost 4 bases and 5 bases, there was a span of 10 bases. The chain's CDR3 is CASSFRVLDTQYF. The DNA of the CDR3 is TGTGCCAGCAGTTTCAGGGTCTTAGATACGCAGTATTTT.

This rearrangement joins TRBV7-9 to TRBJ2-7; D remains unclear. CDR1 SEHNR and CDR2 FQNEAQ come from the germline V gene (reference sequence). The CDR3 length is 15 residues. V was clipped by 2 bases and J by 3 bases, with 14 bases between them. The CDR3 sequence: CASSLTQHSFYEQYF. The CDR3 DNA follows: TGTGCCAGCAGCTTAACCCAACATAGCTTCTACGAGCAGTACTTC.

This clonotype has only a few counts. The chain couples TRBV20-1 to TRBJ1-3, with TRBD1 as a possible D gene (5 bases). Germline CDR1 reads DFQATT; CDR2 reads SNEGSKA (reference sequence). V was cut by 7 bases and J by 2 bases, with 15 bases left in between. The CDR3 is 14 residues long. The CDR3 loop reads CSGRWGETGNTIYF. As DNA, the CDR3 is TGCAGTGGAAGGTGGGGGGAGACTGGAAACACCATATATTTT.

This clonotype was seen repeatedly, ten times or more. This rearrangement joins TRBV7-2 to TRBJ2-1; TRBD2 matches 8 bases. The germline CDR1 and CDR2 sequences are SGHTA and FQGNSA. The CDR3 runs to 15 residues. Trimming removed 2 bases from V and 3 bases from J; junction bases left unmatched: 3. The CDR3 loop is CASSLPAGDYNEQFF. CDR3 bases: TGTGCCAGCAGCTTACCAGCGGGGGACTACAATGAGCAGTTCTTC.

This chain joins TRBV6-1 and TRBJ1-1, with D perhaps TRBD1 (5 bases). CDR3 length: 13 residues. V was trimmed by 2 bases and J by 5 bases, leaving 9 bases between them. Germline V gene data show CDR1 as MNHNS and CDR2 as SASEGT. CDR3 sequence reads: CASSEWGRTEAFF. As DNA, the CDR3 is TGTGCCAGCAGTGAATGGGGGAGAACTGAAGCTTTCTTT.

This chain connects TRBV19 to TRBJ2-4; the D is unclear. V was pared by 5 bases and J by 2 bases, with 13 bases between. In germline, CDR1 is LNHDA, CDR2 SQIVND (reference sequence). The CDR3 sequence is 15 residues long. CDR3 in DNA: TGTGCCAGTAGTCCTCGCGCCAGGACCAAAAACATTCAGTACTTC. Translating gives CASSPRARTKNIQYF.

In regard to this clonotype: A much larger clone differs by one base, so this may be a read error. The conserved final phenylalanine or tryptophan is absent from the CDR3, which likely points to a read error. The V and J genes are TRBV7-6 and TRBJ2-7; 7 bases line up with TRBD1. V dropped 5 bases and J dropped 1; count of bases not matched to a gene: 5. Germline CDR1 and CDR2: SGHVS and FNYEAQ. The CDR3 totals 14 residues. CDR3 nucleotides: TGTGCCAGCAGCCCCGACAGGGTTTCCTACGAGCAGTACTTA. Its protein is CASSPDRVSYEQYL.

As regards this clonotype: The junction and the germline gene differ at one end; a read error may be behind it. The chain joins TRBV7-2 to TRBJ2-5; 7 bases align to TRBD2. The CDR3 is made up of 16 amino acids. CDR1 is SGHTA, CDR2 FQGNSA, per germline. The CDR3 nucleotides read TGTGCCAGCAGATTTCCTATCGGGAGGCTACAAGAGACCAAGTACTTC. Its protein is CASRFPIGRLQETKYF.

Ten or more counts support this clonotype. This chain's CDR3 is CASSLEPGVGNQPQHF. DNA of the CDR3: TGTGCCAGCAGCTTAGAGCCGGGTGTGGGCAATCAGCCCCAGCATTTT. The chain employs TRBV7-8 and TRBJ1-5; no clear D gene. The CDR3 is 16 amino acids. The V and J ends lost 1 base and 2 bases respectively, with 12 bases between them. Germline CDR1 reads SGHVS; CDR2 reads FQNEAQ.

This chain joins TRBV19 and TRBJ2-7; D is tentatively TRBD1 or TRBD2 (5 bases each). Germline CDR1 reads LNHDA; CDR2 reads SQIVND (reference sequence). V was trimmed by 5 bases and J by 4 bases, leaving 15 bases between them. The CDR3 covers 14 residues. The CDR3 region has the DNA TGTGCCAGTAGTGTCCGGGACGGTGGGTACGAGCAGTACTTC. It codes for CASSVRDGGYEQYF.

This clonotype was picked up many times. The CDR3 nucleotides read TGTGCCAGCAGGGAGGAAAGGGGGAACACTGAAGCTTTCTTT. As protein: CASREERGNTEAFF. This sequence joins TRBV12-3 or TRBV12-4 and TRBJ1-1; perhaps TRBD1 as D (5 bases). CDR3 size: 14 residues. V was cut by 6 bases and J by 1 base, with 12 bases left in between.

About this clonotype: A read error may explain this, as a much larger clone is one base away. The CDR3 ends on some other residue instead of the conserved phenylalanine or tryptophan, so this is likely a read error. The gene calls are TRBV15 and TRBJ2-1, with 10 bases identical to TRBD2. After removal of 0 bases from V and 4 bases from J, the junction contained 3 bases not matched to a gene. The CDR3 spans 16 residues. Germline V gene data show CDR1 as LNHNV and CDR2 as YYDKDF (reference sequence). CDR3 nucleotide sequence: TGTGCCACCAGCAGAGATGCTAGCGGGGGTTACAATGAGCAGTTCTTA. The encoded protein is CATSRDASGGYNEQFL.

The rearrangement uses TRBV30 and TRBJ2-7, with 10 positions matching TRBD1. The junction had 4 bases not matched to a gene; V was cut back by 1 base and J by 7 bases. The germline V gene has CDR1 GTSNPN and CDR2 SVGIG (reference sequence). The CDR3 length is 13 residues. CDR3 coding DNA: TGTGCCTGGAGTGGGGGGACAGGGGTAGAGCAGTACTTC. It yields the protein CAWSGGTGVEQYF.

This chain joins TRBV9 and TRBJ1-2, with D tentatively TRBD1 (5 bases). CDR1 and CDR2 from the germline V gene are SGDLS and YYNGEE. Trimming shortened V by 0 bases and J by 4 bases, and 13 bases separated the two germline ends. The CDR3 is 15 amino acids. The CDR3 loop is CASSVARGGGYGYTF. The CDR3 DNA follows: TGTGCCAGCAGCGTAGCTCGTGGGGGTGGCTATGGCTACACCTTC. Variable domain in full (rest from reference TRBV9 and TRBJ1-2): DSGVTQTPKHLITATGQRVTLRCSPRSGDLSVYWYQQSLDQGLQFLIQYYNGEERAKGNILERFSAQQFPDLHSELNLSSLELGDSALYFCASSVARGGGYGYTFGSGTRLTVV.

V is TRBV25-1 and J is TRBJ2-1; D is undetermined. Deletions cut 6 bases from V and 0 bases from J, with 15 bases between. Germline assignment: CDR1 MGHDK and CDR2 SYGVNS. This CDR3 is 16 amino acids long. CDR3 protein: CASSRNSPHSYNEQFF. DNA for the CDR3: TGTGCCAGCAGCCGTAACAGCCCCCACTCCTACAATGAGCAGTTCTTC. Based on the CDR3 plus reference TRBV25-1 and TRBJ2-1, the full variable domain is EADIYQTPRYLVIGTGKKITLECSQTMGHDKMYWYQQDPGMELHLIHYSYGVNSTEKGDLSSESTVSRIRTEHFPLTLESARPSHTSQYLCASSRNSPHSYNEQFFGPGTRLTVL.

In its sample, this clonotype was seen many times. The chain employs TRBV27 and TRBJ2-7; TRBD2 aligns across 9 bases. The J segment lost 3 bases and the V segment lost 6 bases, leaving 6 bases of the junction unmatched. This CDR3 spans 14 amino acids. Germline loops: CDR1 MNHEY, CDR2 SMNVEV (reference sequence). The CDR3 sequence: CASRAGGSDYEQYF. The CDR3 bases are TGTGCCAGCAGGGCGGGAGGGTCAGACTACGAGCAGTACTTC.

This clonotype was counted a few times. The CDR3 nucleotides are TGTGCCAGCAGTCCCCGGGAGCGGGGCCTCGATTTCAATGAGCAGTTCTTC. Protein product: CASSPRERGLDFNEQFF. The rearrangement uses TRBV12-3 or TRBV12-4 and TRBJ2-1; 7 positions agree with TRBD2. The CDR3 spans 17 residues. V dropped 5 bases and J dropped 6; count of bases not matched to a gene: 16.

This clonotype showed up many times. The J gene is TRBJ2-7, the V gene TRBV7-6; 7 nucleotides match TRBD1. Germline CDR1 and CDR2: SGHVS and FNYEAQ. The V gene end was trimmed by 5 bases and the J gene end by 1 base; junction bases not matched to a gene: 2. This CDR3 has 13 residues. CDR3 sequence (DNA): TGTGCCAGCAGCACGGGACAGTCCTACGAGCAGTACTTC. Its translation: CASSTGQSYEQYF.

This clonotype was observed at least ten times. The V and J genes are TRBV12-3 or TRBV12-4 and TRBJ1-2, with D perhaps TRBD1 (5 bases). V was pared by 6 bases and J by 5 bases, with 13 bases between. The CDR3 sequence is 13 residues long. The CDR3 sequence: CASSDGTQYGYTF. The CDR3 DNA reads as TGTGCCAGCAGCGACGGGACTCAATATGGCTACACCTTC.

This clonotype appeared many times. The chain combines TRBV7-8 with TRBJ2-7; D is perhaps TRBD2 (6 bases). Trimming took off 6 bases at V and 3 bases at J, with 18 bases between the two ends. The length of the CDR3 is 15 residues. The germline gives CDR1 SGHVS, CDR2 FQNEAQ. CDR3 protein: CASSPPGSGGYEQYF. In DNA form, the CDR3 reads TGTGCCAGCAGTCCGCCGGGATCCGGGGGCTACGAGCAGTACTTC.